One TCR beta chain is described in this entry. It lacks a known antigen. Per-nucleotide qualities are absent, and no much larger clonotype sits a single base away. Full-length TCR variable regions were amplified by 5' RACE PCR with constant-region reverse primers, and semi-nested PCR with Nested Universal Primer A was subsequently performed. Using the ReliaPrep RNA Cell Miniprep System, total RNA was extracted, and the SMARTer RACE 5'/3' Kit was then used to reverse transcribe the RNA into 5'RACE-ready cDNA. Multiplex adaptors were used to barcode the full-length TCR alpha and beta libraries, which were then sequenced on an Illumina MiSeq. Turning to the authors' computational methods: For each of nine subset-tissue groups, sequencing data from the five patients were combined, and the groups were compared by unsupervised clustering of TCR gene usage. The Morisita-Horn index was used to calculate repertoire similarity, with shared sequences weighted by how much each contributed to each repertoire. Through fastp at Q25 and MiXCR, TCRdb rebuilt clones from the public reads, retaining in-frame beta chains. Rows are combined by CDR3 protein, so each entry shows the most common genes and DNA. It is TCRdb's table, rather than the study itself, that gives the V and J calls and clone size. The table for this sample lists some 57,000 distinct CDR3 sequences; 17% of them were counted only once. The top ten clones comprise around 2.3% of the sample.

Naive CD4+ T cells were purified with the Miltenyi Naive CD4+ T Cell Isolation kit, with Tregs depleted using CD25 microbeads. Tregs, naive and memory CD4+ T cells from tumor, blood and ipsilateral draining lymph nodes of a handful of breast cancer patients underwent full-length TCR alpha and beta sequencing. Ficoll density gradient centrifugation was used to isolate mononuclear cells from lymph nodes or from 50 ml of peripheral blood. Sorted cell populations were confirmed by FACS to exceed 90% purity. The record originates from a study (dated by TCRdb to between 2014 and 2017). Regarding the study in general: Whether tumor-infiltrating Tregs in breast cancer are recruited from blood Tregs or converted in situ from other CD4+ T cell subsets was tested.

The CDR3 covers 16 residues, taking in both the cysteine and the phenylalanine. Kept here is only the CDR3 DNA, which spans 48 bases and is read in frame from base 1. The V and J ends are trimmed by 2 bases and 7 bases, leaving 18 bases between them. CDR1 is given as MDHEN and CDR2 as SYDVKM, both from the germline V gene. Study-level results and caveats: The TCR gene usage of tumor memory CD4+ T cells clustered together with blood and lymph node memory CD4+ cells and with lymph node naive CD4+ cells. The larger-cohort validation was restricted to a single TCR beta V-J rearrangement rather than whole repertoires. The greatest overlap of tumor-infiltrating Treg TCR alpha and beta sequences was observed with tumor naive CD4+ T cells, followed by blood naive CD4+ T cells.

The clonotype was recovered from a female donor with breast cancer. The V and J segments used are TRBV28 and TRBJ2-1, with the D gene call left open. The sample consisted of naive CD4+ T cells sorted from blood. In the paper's terms, the cell subset or site label means: naive CD4+ T cells, CD4+CD45RA+CD25-. The DNA sequence reads TGTGCCAGCAGTTTAAGGCAGCTAATTGTCCCTAATGAGCAGTTCTTC. This yields the protein CASSLRQLIVPNEQFF.